Following are 25 T cell receptor beta chains from one sample sequenced in a study of blood T cell repertoires in COVID-19. This table comes from immunoSEQ multiplex PCR, and its TCRdb copy is limited to in-frame clones, with some not included. The table records around 180,000 clones, approximately 84% of them present only once. Sequencing used peripheral blood. The receptors derive from a human donor in a cohort sampled during active COVID-19.

V usage is TRBV5-1 and J usage is TRBJ2-2; weak D call: TRBD1 (6 bases). This CDR3 contains 18 residues. V was shortened by 0 bases and J by 0 bases, with 15 bases between the two germline ends. Germline V gene data show CDR1 as SGHRS and CDR2 as YFSETQ. This CDR3 reads CASSLASTGQSNTGELFF. The DNA for the CDR3 is TGCGCCAGCAGCTTGGCTAGTACTGGACAGTCGAACACCGGGGAGCTGTTTTTT.

This rearrangement joins TRBV6-5 to TRBJ1-2, with D unclear. This CDR3 region has 13 residues. CDR1 and CDR2 from the germline V gene are MNHEY and SVGAGI. V lost 5 bases and J lost 8, with 15 bases in between. Written as DNA, the CDR3 is TGTGCCAGCAGTATAGCCCCCCGAGGAGGCTACACCTTC. Protein sequence: CASSIAPRGGYTF.

The rearrangement links TRBV7-9 to TRBJ2-5; tentative D call: TRBD1 (5 bases). This CDR3 has 15 amino acids. V lost 5 bases and J 0 bases, leaving 13 bases between the germline ends. Germline CDR1 is SEHNR and CDR2 is FQNEAQ (reference sequence). This CDR3 is CASSPSDSYQETQYF. The DNA of the CDR3 is TGTGCCAGCAGCCCGTCCGACAGCTACCAAGAGACCCAGTACTTC.

The V gene is TRBV3-1 (or the pseudogene TRBV3-2), the J gene TRBJ1-1; no clear D. The CDR3 sequence is 17 residues long. The V and J ends lost 3 bases and 4 bases respectively, with 21 bases between them. CDR1 and CDR2 (germline): LGHDT, YNNKEL (reference sequence). CDR3 nucleotide sequence: TGTGCCAGCAGCCACCTCCTTCGGGGTAAGGGTTCCACTGAAGCTTTCTTT. It translates to CASSHLLRGKGSTEAFF.

V usage is TRBV13 and J usage is TRBJ1-1, with 9 bases matching TRBD1. This CDR3 spans 14 amino acids. Trimming took 5 bases from V and 7 from J; bases not matched to a gene: 8. The germline V gene encodes CDR1 PRHDT and CDR2 FYEKMQ (reference sequence). CDR3 region: CASSQRTGAIEAFF. CDR3 nucleotide sequence: TGTGCCAGCAGCCAACGGACAGGGGCAATTGAAGCTTTCTTT. Full variable domain (missing parts from reference TRBV13 and TRBJ1-1): AAGVIQSPRHLIKEKRETATLKCYPIPRHDTVYWYQQGPGQDPQFLISFYEKMQSDKGSIPDRFSAQQFSDYHSELNMSSLELGDSALYFCASSQRTGAIEAFFGQGTRLTVV.

The rearrangement links TRBV7-9 to TRBJ1-2, with 7 bases that match TRBD1. V lost 5 bases, J lost 4 bases, and 4 bases stayed unmatched. The germline CDR1 and CDR2 sequences are SEHNR and FQNEAQ (reference sequence). The CDR3 extends over 13 amino acids. For the CDR3, the DNA is TGTGCCAGCAGCGTAGGACAGGCCTATGGCTACACCTTC. It specifies CASSVGQAYGYTF.

The sample holds one count of this clone. The rearrangement uses TRBV25-1 and TRBJ1-2; D is possibly TRBD1 (5 bases). CDR1 and CDR2 from the germline V gene are MGHDK and SYGVNS. The CDR3 has 14 amino acids. Deletions cut 1 base from V and 11 bases from J, with 17 bases between. CDR3 loop: CASSESHPEGAYTF. CDR3 DNA sequence: TGTGCCAGCAGTGAATCCCACCCAGAAGGGGCTTACACCTTC.

This rearrangement joins TRBV5-6 to TRBJ2-1; TRBD2 agrees at 12 bases. From germline, CDR1 is SGHDT and CDR2 YYEEEE. This CDR3 is built from 16 residues. V was clipped by 3 bases and J by 3 bases; unmatched bases: 4. The CDR3 coding sequence is TGTGCCAGCAGCTACGGACTAGCGGGGCACTACAATGAGCAGTTCTTC. Protein sequence: CASSYGLAGHYNEQFF.

The chain links TRBV5-4 to TRBJ2-3; D might be TRBD2 (6 bases). Trimming stripped 0 bases from V and 2 bases from J, with 10 bases between. The CDR3 consists of 15 residues. Germline CDR1 and CDR2: SGHNT and YYREEE (reference sequence). In DNA, the CDR3 is TGTGCCAGCAGCTTGGCGCGGGGTTTCACAGATACGCAGTATTTT. Protein product: CASSLARGFTDTQYF. The full variable domain, completed using reference TRBV5-4 and TRBJ2-3, is ETGVTQSPTHLIKTRGQQVTLRCSSQSGHNTVSWYQQALGQGPQFIFQYYREEENGRGNFPPRFSGLQFPNYSSELNVNALELDDSALYLCASSLARGFTDTQYFGPGTRLTVL.

The V call is TRBV4-2, the J call TRBJ2-3; 9 bases agree with TRBD2. V shed 4 bases, J shed 5 bases, and the junction held 16 bases outside the gene matches. Looked up from germline, CDR1 is LGHNA and CDR2 is YNFKEQ. The CDR3 is 18 amino acids. The CDR3 is CASSPLPIAGALGDTQYF. CDR3 DNA sequence: TGTGCCAGCAGCCCCCTCCCCATAGCGGGGGCCCTTGGAGATACGCAGTATTTT.

The chain combines TRBV12-3 or TRBV12-4 with TRBJ1-5; 8 nucleotides align to TRBD1. Trimming removed 5 bases from V and 9 bases from J; junction bases left unmatched: 6. There are 13 residues in the CDR3. Here the CDR3 reads CASSVQGVGPQHF. The CDR3 coding sequence is TGTGCCAGCAGTGTACAGGGGGTTGGGCCCCAGCATTTT.

This clone appeared a few times. Other DNA sequences of this sample code for an identical CDR3. The chain combines TRBV18 with TRBJ1-2, with 8 bases that match TRBD1. The CDR3 is 14 amino acids. V trimming: 3 bases; J trimming: 0 bases; junction bases outside the gene matches: 0. The germline gives CDR1 KGHSH, CDR2 LQKENI. The CDR3 bases are TGTGCCAGCTCACCGGGACAGGCTAACTATGGCTACACCTTC. Encoded protein: CASSPGQANYGYTF.

V usage is TRBV19 and J usage is TRBJ1-3, with TRBD1 matching over 10 bases. Germline V gene data show CDR1 as LNHDA and CDR2 as SQIVND (reference sequence). CDR3 length equals 18 residues. V lost 4 bases and J lost 0; bases outside the gene matches: 9. In nucleotides, the CDR3 is TGTGCCAGTAGTAACTGGGACAGGGGACCGAGCTCTGGAAACACCATATATTTT. Its protein is CASSNWDRGPSSGNTIYF.

On this clone: The same CDR3 arises from other DNA sequences in this sample as well. This chain connects TRBV5-1 to TRBJ1-2; D is uncertain. Germline V gene lookup returns CDR1 SGHRS and CDR2 YFSETQ. The CDR3 is 14 amino acids. Trimming removed 0 bases at V and 3 bases at J, with 9 bases between. The CDR3 reads CASSLVGQDYGYTF. As DNA, the CDR3 is TGCGCCAGCAGCTTGGTTGGGCAGGACTATGGCTACACCTTC.

The chain uses TRBV9 and TRBJ1-4, with D perhaps TRBD1 (5 bases). Germline CDR1 reads SGDLS; CDR2 reads YYNGEE. CDR3 length: 14 amino acids. The germline V and J ends were trimmed by 8 bases and 8 bases, with 19 bases remaining between them. CDR3 coding DNA: TGTGCCAGTACCAAGGGGTCCGTGGGGGAAAAACTGTTTTTT. Protein product: CASTKGSVGEKLFF.

The chain is built from TRBV29-1 and TRBJ2-7; 9 positions agree with TRBD1. The ends lost 5 bases at V and 0 bases at J; junction bases unmatched: 8. In germline, CDR1 is SQVTM, CDR2 ANQGSEA. CDR3 length equals 15 residues. The CDR3, as DNA: TGCAGCGTTAATGCCGGGACAGGGAGCTCCTACGAGCAGTACTTC. Protein: CSVNAGTGSSYEQYF.

In DNA form, the CDR3 reads TGTGCCAGCAGCTTAGTTGGGGCAGGAAACACCATATATTTT. This encodes CASSLVGAGNTIYF. The V call is TRBV11-2, the J call TRBJ1-3, with TRBD1 as a possible D gene (5 bases). The V end lost 1 base, the J end lost 4 bases, and 8 bases lay between the germline ends. Germline V gene sequence: CDR1 SGHAT, CDR2 FQNNGV. This CDR3 has 14 amino acids. Together with reference TRBV11-2 and TRBJ1-3, the CDR3 gives the full variable domain: EAGVAQSPRYKIIEKRQSVAFWCNPISGHATLYWYQQILGQGPKLLIQFQNNGVVDDSQLPKDRFSAERLKGVDSTLKIQPAKLEDSAVYLCASSLVGAGNTIYFGEGSWLTVV.

This chain links TRBV5-1 with TRBJ1-3; no reliable D call. This CDR3 comprises 18 residues. Germline CDR1 is SGHRS and CDR2 is YFSETQ. Trimming took 1 base from V and 0 from J, leaving 17 bases between them. In DNA form, the CDR3 reads TGCGCCAGCAGCTTGAGGTCTTCCCACAGAGACTCTGGAAACACCATATATTTT. Protein product: CASSLRSSHRDSGNTIYF. The whole variable domain, remainder taken from reference TRBV5-1 and TRBJ1-3, is KAGVTQTPRYLIKTRGQQVTLSCSPISGHRSVSWYQQTPGQGLQFLFEYFSETQRNKGNFPGRFSGRQFSNSRSEMNVSTLELGDSALYLCASSLRSSHRDSGNTIYFGEGSWLTVV.

V is TRBV5-5 and J is TRBJ1-4; D is unresolved. V lost 4 bases and J lost 8, with 15 bases in between. The germline CDR1 and CDR2 sequences are SGHKS and YYEKEE (reference sequence). The CDR3 runs 14 residues. This chain's CDR3 is CASSRSDGGEKLFF. The CDR3 DNA is TGTGCCAGCAGCCGGAGTGACGGAGGGGAAAAACTGTTTTTT.

This clone came up a few times. The chain couples TRBV21-1 to TRBJ1-1. TRBV21-1 is classified as a pseudogene. The CDR3 totals 13 residues. CDR3 nucleotides: TGTGCCAGCAGCAAAGAGAGGAACACTGAAGCTTTCTTT. Its translation: CASSKERNTEAFF.

The V call is TRBV10-2, the J call TRBJ1-6; the D is unclear. This CDR3 comprises 16 residues. Germline CDR1 and CDR2: WSHSY and SAAADI. Deletions cut 3 bases from V and 0 bases from J, with 9 bases between. The CDR3 nucleotides are TGCGCCAGCAGTGACGTCGTTAGCTCCTATAATTCACCCCTCCACTTT. Amino acid sequence: CASSDVVSSYNSPLHF.

The V and J genes are TRBV2 and TRBJ1-4, with TRBD1 identical over 9 bases. CDR3 length: 15 amino acids. V dropped 7 bases and J dropped 6; count of bases not matched to a gene: 9. Germline CDR1 is SNHLY and CDR2 is FYNNEI. In DNA form, the CDR3 reads TGTGCCAGCAATAGAGGACAGGGGATTTATGAAAAACTGTTTTTT. The encoded protein is CASNRGQGIYEKLFF.

The chain has TRBV9 and TRBJ1-1; 8 bases align to TRBD1. This CDR3 region has 14 residues. Germline CDR1 is SGDLS and CDR2 is YYNGEE. Unmatched junction bases numbered 6, after V lost 0 bases and J lost 8 bases. Written as DNA, the CDR3 is TGTGCCAGCAGCGTAGGTCCAGGGGGCGAGGAAGCTTTCTTT. This sequence encodes CASSVGPGGEEAFF.

The chain joins TRBV18 to TRBJ2-7; 12 nucleotides line up with TRBD2. The CDR3 runs 16 residues. Trimming cost V 1 base and J 2 bases; bases outside gene matches: 3. CDR1 is KGHSH, CDR2 LQKENI, per germline. The CDR3 spells CASSPQPSGGAYEQYF. The CDR3 bases are TGTGCCAGCTCACCACAACCTAGCGGGGGGGCCTACGAGCAGTACTTC.

The rearrangement uses TRBV5-1 and TRBJ2-6; D not resolved. V was clipped by 4 bases and J by 0 bases, with 8 bases between them. The CDR3 sequence is 15 residues long. CDR1 is SGHRS and CDR2 is YFSETQ in the germline V gene. The CDR3 region is CASSPPSSGANVLTF. In DNA, the CDR3 is TGCGCCAGCAGCCCCCCGAGCTCTGGGGCCAACGTCCTGACTTTC.